Sequencing of this T cell receptor beta chain was carried out in a study of T cells in Graves' hyperthyroidism and ophthalmopathy. This CDR3 has 15 amino acids. Germline V CDR1 and CDR2: SEHNR, FQNEAQ (reference sequence). Between the trimmed V and J ends, which lost 5 bases and 4 bases, there was a span of 17 bases. Using RNA transcripts as the source, TCR beta CDR3 regions were amplified. Researchers ran a first-round RT-PCR on the TCR CDR3 using the HTBI primer set. MiXCR, applied by TCRdb to the multiplex PCR reads, yields one record per CDR3 protein. The sample lists approximately 490,000 distinct CDR3 sequences; roughly 22% were seen once. This clonotype has just a few counts.

This TCR was recovered from a woman aged 70 to 79 with Graves' ophthalmopathy. The chain has TRBV7-9 and TRBJ1-1; unclear D gene. Source material: blood. The CDR3 DNA is TGTGCCAGCAGCCCAACAGCGCTGGGTTCCACTGAAGCTTTCTTT. Residues: CASSPTALGSTEAFF.